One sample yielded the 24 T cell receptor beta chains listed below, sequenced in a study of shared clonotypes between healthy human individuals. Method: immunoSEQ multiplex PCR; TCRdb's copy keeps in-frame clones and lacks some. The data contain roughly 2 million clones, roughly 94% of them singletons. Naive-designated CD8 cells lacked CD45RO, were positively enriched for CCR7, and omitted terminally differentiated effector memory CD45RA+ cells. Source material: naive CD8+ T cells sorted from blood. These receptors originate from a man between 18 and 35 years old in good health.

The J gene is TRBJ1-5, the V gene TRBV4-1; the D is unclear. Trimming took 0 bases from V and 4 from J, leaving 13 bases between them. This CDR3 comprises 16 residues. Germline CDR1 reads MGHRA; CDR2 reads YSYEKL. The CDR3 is CASSQEGPLVNQPQHF. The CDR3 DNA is TGCGCCAGCAGCCAAGAAGGCCCATTGGTTAATCAGCCCCAGCATTTT.

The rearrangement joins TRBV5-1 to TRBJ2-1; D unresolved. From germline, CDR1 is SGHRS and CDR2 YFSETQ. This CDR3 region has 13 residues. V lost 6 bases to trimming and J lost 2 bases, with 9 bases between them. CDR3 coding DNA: TGCGCCAGCATGGCGAGCACCTACAATGAGCAGTTCTTC. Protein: CASMASTYNEQFF.

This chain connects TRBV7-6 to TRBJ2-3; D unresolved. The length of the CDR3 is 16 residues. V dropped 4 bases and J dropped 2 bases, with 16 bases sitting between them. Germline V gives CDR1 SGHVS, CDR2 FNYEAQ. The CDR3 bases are TGTGCCAGCAGCTCCCCGGTGGCACTCCCCACAGATACGCAGTATTTT. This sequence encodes CASSSPVALPTDTQYF.

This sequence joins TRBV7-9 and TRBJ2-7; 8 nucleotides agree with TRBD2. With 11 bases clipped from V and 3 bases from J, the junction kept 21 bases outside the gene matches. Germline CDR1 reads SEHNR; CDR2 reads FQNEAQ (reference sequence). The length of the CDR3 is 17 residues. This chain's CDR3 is CAVTNASGGPIFYEQYF. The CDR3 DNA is TGTGCCGTAACCAACGCGTCGGGAGGGCCCATATTCTACGAGCAGTACTTC.

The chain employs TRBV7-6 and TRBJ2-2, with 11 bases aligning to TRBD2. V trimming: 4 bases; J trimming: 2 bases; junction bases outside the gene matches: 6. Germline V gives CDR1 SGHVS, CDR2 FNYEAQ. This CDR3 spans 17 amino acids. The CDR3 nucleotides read TGTGCCAGCAGCTCCTATAGCGGGAGGGAAAACACCGGGGAGCTGTTTTTT. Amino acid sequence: CASSSYSGRENTGELFF. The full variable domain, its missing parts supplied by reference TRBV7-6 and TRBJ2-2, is GAGVSQSPRYKVTKRGQDVALRCDPISGHVSLYWYRQALGQGPEFLTYFNYEAQQDKSGLPNDRFSAERPEGSISTLTIQRTEQRDSAMYRCASSSYSGRENTGELFFGEGSRLTVL.

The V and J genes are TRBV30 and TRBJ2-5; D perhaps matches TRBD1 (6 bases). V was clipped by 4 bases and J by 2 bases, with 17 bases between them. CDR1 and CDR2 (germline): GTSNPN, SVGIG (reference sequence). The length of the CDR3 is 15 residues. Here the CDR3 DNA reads TGTGCCTGGAACGACGGGACAATGGGGCAAGAGACCCAGTACTTC. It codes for CAWNDGTMGQETQYF.

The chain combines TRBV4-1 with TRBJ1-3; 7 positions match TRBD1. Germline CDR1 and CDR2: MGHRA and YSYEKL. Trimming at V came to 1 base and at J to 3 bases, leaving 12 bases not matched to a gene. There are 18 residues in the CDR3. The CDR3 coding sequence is TGCGCCAGCAGCCAAGTCCCGCCGGGAGGGGGCTTTGGAAACACCATATATTTT. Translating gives CASSQVPPGGGFGNTIYF.

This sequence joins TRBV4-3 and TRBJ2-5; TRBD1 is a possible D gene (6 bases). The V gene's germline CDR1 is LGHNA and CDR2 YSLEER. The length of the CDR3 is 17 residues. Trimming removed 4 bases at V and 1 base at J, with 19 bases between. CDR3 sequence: CASSPSSGTRGQETQYF. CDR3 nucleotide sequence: TGCGCCAGCAGCCCGTCCTCCGGGACAAGGGGCCAAGAGACCCAGTACTTC.

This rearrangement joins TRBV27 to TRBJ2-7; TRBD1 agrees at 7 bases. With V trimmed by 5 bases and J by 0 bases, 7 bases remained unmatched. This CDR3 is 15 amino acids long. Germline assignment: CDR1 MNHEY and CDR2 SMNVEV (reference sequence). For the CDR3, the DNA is TGTGCCAGCAGTCCCTCACAGGGGATCTCCTACGAGCAGTACTTC. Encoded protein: CASSPSQGISYEQYF.

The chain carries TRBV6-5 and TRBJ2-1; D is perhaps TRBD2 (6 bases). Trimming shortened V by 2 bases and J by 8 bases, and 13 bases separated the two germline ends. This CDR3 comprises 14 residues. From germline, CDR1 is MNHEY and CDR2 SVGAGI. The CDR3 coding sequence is TGTGCCAGCAGTTACGGGGCGGGAATGGATGAGCAGTTCTTC. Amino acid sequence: CASSYGAGMDEQFF.

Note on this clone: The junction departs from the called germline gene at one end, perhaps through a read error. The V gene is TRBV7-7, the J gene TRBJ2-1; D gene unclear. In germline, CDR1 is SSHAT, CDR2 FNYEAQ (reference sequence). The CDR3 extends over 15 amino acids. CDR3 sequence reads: CASSPHPDPANEQFF. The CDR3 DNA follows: TGTGCTAGCAGCCCCCACCCCGACCCCGCCAATGAGCAGTTCTTC.

The CDR3 loop reads CASSLLREKGYNEQFF. For the CDR3, the DNA is TGCGCCAGCAGCCTTCTCCGGGAGAAGGGCTACAATGAGCAGTTCTTC. The chain is built from TRBV5-1 and TRBJ2-1; D is possibly TRBD2 (6 bases). The CDR3 is made up of 16 amino acids. The germline V and J ends were trimmed by 4 bases and 3 bases, with 17 bases remaining between them. The germline V gene encodes CDR1 SGHRS and CDR2 YFSETQ.

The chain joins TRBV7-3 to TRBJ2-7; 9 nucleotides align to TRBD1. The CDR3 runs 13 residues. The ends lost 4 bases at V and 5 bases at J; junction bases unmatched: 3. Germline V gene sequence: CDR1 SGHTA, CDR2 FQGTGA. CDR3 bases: TGTGCCAGCAGCTATTGGACAGGGGACGAGCAGTACTTC. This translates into CASSYWTGDEQYF.

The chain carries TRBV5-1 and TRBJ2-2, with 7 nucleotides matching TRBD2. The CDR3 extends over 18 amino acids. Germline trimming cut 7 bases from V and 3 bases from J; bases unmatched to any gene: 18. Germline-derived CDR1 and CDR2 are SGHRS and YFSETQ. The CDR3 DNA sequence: TGCGCCAGCTACTCCATTCCATTCGGACTAGGTGACACCGGGGAGCTGTTTTTT. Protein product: CASYSIPFGLGDTGELFF.

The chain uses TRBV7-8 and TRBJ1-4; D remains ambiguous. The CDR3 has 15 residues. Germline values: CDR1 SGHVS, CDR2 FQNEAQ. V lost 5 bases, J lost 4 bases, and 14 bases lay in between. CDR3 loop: CASSGPAELNEKLFF. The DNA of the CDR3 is TGTGCCAGCAGCGGGCCGGCGGAGCTTAATGAAAAACTGTTTTTT.

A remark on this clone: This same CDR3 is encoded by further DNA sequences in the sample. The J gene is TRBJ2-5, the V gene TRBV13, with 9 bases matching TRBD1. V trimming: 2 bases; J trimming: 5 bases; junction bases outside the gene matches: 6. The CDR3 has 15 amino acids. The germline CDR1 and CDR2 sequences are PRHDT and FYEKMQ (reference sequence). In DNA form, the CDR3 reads TGTGCCAGCAGCTTAAAGGGACAGGGTAGGGAGACCCAGTACTTC. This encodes CASSLKGQGRETQYF.

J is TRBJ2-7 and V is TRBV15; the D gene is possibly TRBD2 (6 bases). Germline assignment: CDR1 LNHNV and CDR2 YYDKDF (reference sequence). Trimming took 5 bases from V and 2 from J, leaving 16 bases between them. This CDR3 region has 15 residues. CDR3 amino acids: CATSLGSGSTYEQYF. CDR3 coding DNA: TGTGCCACCAGCCTGGGATCCGGGAGTACCTACGAGCAGTACTTC.

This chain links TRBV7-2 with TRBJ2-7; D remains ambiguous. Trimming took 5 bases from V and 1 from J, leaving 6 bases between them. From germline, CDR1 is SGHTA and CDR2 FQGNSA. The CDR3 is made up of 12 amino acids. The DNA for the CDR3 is TGTGCCAGCAGCGCGCAGTCCTACGAGCAGTACTTC. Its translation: CASSAQSYEQYF.

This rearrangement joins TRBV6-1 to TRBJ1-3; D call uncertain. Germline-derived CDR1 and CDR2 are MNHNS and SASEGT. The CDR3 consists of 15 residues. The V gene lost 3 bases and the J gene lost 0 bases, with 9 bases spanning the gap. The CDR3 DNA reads TGTGCCAGCAGTGACAGCGAAAACTCTGGAAACACCATATATTTT. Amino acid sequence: CASSDSENSGNTIYF.

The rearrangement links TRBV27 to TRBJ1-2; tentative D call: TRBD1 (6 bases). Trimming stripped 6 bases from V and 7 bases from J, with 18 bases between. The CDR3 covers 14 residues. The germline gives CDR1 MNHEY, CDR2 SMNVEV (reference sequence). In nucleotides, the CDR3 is TGTGCCAGCAGCCCCGGGGGGGCGGTTCTTGGCTACACCTTC. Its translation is CASSPGGAVLGYTF.

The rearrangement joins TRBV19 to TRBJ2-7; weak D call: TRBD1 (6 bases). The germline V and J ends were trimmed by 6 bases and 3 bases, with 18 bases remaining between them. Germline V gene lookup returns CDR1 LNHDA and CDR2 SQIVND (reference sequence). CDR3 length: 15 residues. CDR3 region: CASSHTLRDIYEQYF. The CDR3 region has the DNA TGTGCCAGTAGCCACACACTAAGGGACATCTACGAGCAGTACTTC.

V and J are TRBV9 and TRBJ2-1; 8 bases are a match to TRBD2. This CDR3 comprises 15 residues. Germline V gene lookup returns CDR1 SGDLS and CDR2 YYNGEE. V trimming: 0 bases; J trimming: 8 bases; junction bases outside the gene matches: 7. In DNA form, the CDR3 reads TGTGCCAGCAGCGTAGCCAGCGGGAGAGTCGATGAGCAGTTCTTC. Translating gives CASSVASGRVDEQFF.

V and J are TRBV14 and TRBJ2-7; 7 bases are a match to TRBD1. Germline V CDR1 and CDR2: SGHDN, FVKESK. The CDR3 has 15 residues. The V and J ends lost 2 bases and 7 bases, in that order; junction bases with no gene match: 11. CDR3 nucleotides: TGTGCCAGCAGCCAACAACCGGGACAGTATTTTGAGCAGTACTTC. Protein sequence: CASSQQPGQYFEQYF.

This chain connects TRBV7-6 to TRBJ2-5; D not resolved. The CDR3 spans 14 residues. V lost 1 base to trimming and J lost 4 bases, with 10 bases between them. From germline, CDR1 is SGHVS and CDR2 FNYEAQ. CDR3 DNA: TGTGCCAGCAGCTTAGAAGGATTTGGAGAGACCCAGTACTTC. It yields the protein CASSLEGFGETQYF.